Here is one T cell receptor beta chain with its context. Its matching antigen is unknown. These data come from a study of cytomegalovirus exposure and HLA in healthy donors. For the study at large: Both the 120 or so validation repertoires and the roughly 700 first-cohort repertoires used the same platform, as reported by a later analysis.

Study conclusions and caveats: Generally TCR sequences proved uncommon, though certain public TCRs appeared in numerous donors.

Only in-frame clones appear in the TCRdb table, and some are missing; sequencing was by immunoSEQ multiplex PCR. The sample includes 150,000 to 160,000 clones, about 82% of them seen just once. The CDR3 spans 13 residues. Deletions cut 5 bases from V and 0 bases from J, with 5 bases between. From germline, CDR1 is MDHEN and CDR2 SYDVKM. The sequenced material came from PBMCs. This rearrangement joins TRBV28 to TRBJ1-5; D is unresolved. The receptor comes from a human donor in good health. CDR3 residues: CASSSLSNQPQHF. CDR3 in DNA: TGTGCCAGCAGTAGCCTTAGCAATCAGCCCCAGCATTTT.